These 31 T cell receptor beta chains were sequenced from one sample in a study of blood T cells in healthy people across ages (dated by TCRdb to between 2014 and 2016). Library creation used 5' RACE. The sequencer listed for this sample is Illumina HiSeq 2500. A second PCR of 7 to 11 cycles was run with a J-beta primer mix and a sample-barcoded 5' primer. TCRdb reprocessed the public reads (quality trimming at Q25 with fastp, clone calling with MiXCR) and kept in-frame beta chains. CDR3 protein duplicates are merged, each entry listing the most common genes and DNA. The sample table records some 700,000 distinct CDR3 sequences; roughly 45% of these occur just once. Of the sample, less than 25% falls within the top ten clones. Sequencing was done on a sample of blood. The receptor set was obtained from a woman aged 55-70 years in good health.

The V gene is TRBV7-2, the J gene TRBJ2-7, with 8 bases identical to TRBD2. V lost 1 base to trimming and J lost 7 bases; unmatched junction nucleotides: 9. The germline CDR1 and CDR2 sequences are SGHTA and FQGNSA. This CDR3 is 15 amino acids long. This chain's CDR3 is CASSLGLANINEQYF. CDR3 sequence (DNA): TGTGCCAGCAGCTTAGGACTAGCGAATATAAATGAGCAGTACTTC.

The V gene is TRBV12-3 or TRBV12-4, the J gene TRBJ2-5; no definite D call. V gave up 1 base and J gave up 11 bases, with 14 bases separating them. This CDR3 is built from 13 residues. The CDR3 nucleotides read TGTGCCAGCAGTTTAGGGAGCGCTCAGGCGCAGTACTTC. It codes for CASSLGSAQAQYF.

The table lists this clonotype with a few counts. The V call is TRBV5-5, the J call TRBJ2-4, with 8 bases lining up with TRBD1. The J call may be mistaken, given a closer DNA end match to TRBJ2-7. This CDR3 comprises 17 residues. The germline V gene has CDR1 SGHKS and CDR2 YYEKEE (reference sequence). This CDR3 is CASSFDTGGPLAYEQYF. The CDR3 coding sequence is TGTGCCAGCAGCTTTGATACAGGGGGTCCCTTAGCCTACGAGCAGTACTTC.

About this clonotype itself: A read error is possible here, since a much larger clone lies one base away. V usage is TRBV28 and J usage is TRBJ2-7; D unresolved. Germline loops: CDR1 MDHEN, CDR2 SYDVKM. The CDR3 has 13 residues. CDR3 nucleotide sequence: TGTGTCAGTCGACCTTTTTCCTCCTACGAGCAGTACTTC. It yields the protein CVSRPFSSYEQYF.

This clonotype was seen a few times. The chain links TRBV7-2 to TRBJ2-7, with D possibly TRBD1 on 5 matching bases. Germline CDR1 and CDR2: SGHTA and FQGNSA. Trimming removed 1 base from V and 3 bases from J, with 10 bases in between. The CDR3 is 14 residues long. The CDR3 nucleotides read TGTGCCAGCAGCTTAGACAGGCGCCACTACGAGCAGTACTTC. Translation gives CASSLDRRHYEQYF.

This clonotype was seen many times. V and J are TRBV2 and TRBJ2-1; 8 nucleotides agree with TRBD2. Germline CDR1 and CDR2: SNHLY and FYNNEI. The CDR3 has 13 amino acids. Losses at the gene ends were 6 bases for V and 6 bases for J; bases not matched to a gene: 4. CDR3 sequence: CASSAGLVNEQFF. The CDR3 DNA reads TGTGCCAGCAGCGCGGGACTAGTCAATGAGCAGTTCTTC.

This clonotype was observed a handful of times. The rearrangement joins TRBV4-3 to TRBJ2-3, with a weak D call TRBD2 (6 bases). Germline V gives CDR1 LGHNA, CDR2 YSLEER. The V end was cut by 0 bases, the J end by 2 bases, with 15 bases between. The CDR3 consists of 17 residues. The DNA for the CDR3 is TGCGCCAGCAGCCAAGATGGGGGGAGTTGGTCCACAGATACGCAGTATTTT. This encodes CASSQDGGSWSTDTQYF.

This clonotype was seen many times. The V gene is TRBV29-1, the J gene TRBJ2-3; a possible D gene is TRBD2 (5 bases). Germline CDR1 is SQVTM and CDR2 is ANQGSEA. Trimming took off 3 bases at V and 0 bases at J, with 10 bases between the two ends. The CDR3 contains 14 residues. CDR3 residues: CSVEGRPSTDTQYF. The CDR3 DNA follows: TGCAGCGTTGAGGGGAGACCTAGCACAGATACGCAGTATTTT.

J is TRBJ1-4 and V is TRBV18; a weak D match, TRBD1 (6 bases). The CDR3 consists of 17 residues. Looked up from germline, CDR1 is KGHSH and CDR2 is LQKENI. Trimming shortened V by 1 base and J by 6 bases, and 18 bases separated the two germline ends. In DNA, the CDR3 is TGTGCCAGCTCACCACGTCTTCAACAGGGCTCTGATGAAAAACTGTTTTTT. It yields the protein CASSPRLQQGSDEKLFF.

This clonotype showed up just a few times. The chain is built from TRBV28 and TRBJ2-7, with D perhaps TRBD1 (5 bases). V lost 7 bases and J 3 bases, leaving 10 bases between the germline ends. This CDR3 is 12 amino acids long. Germline CDR1 MDHEN, CDR2 SYDVKM. The CDR3 region is CASTLGDYEQYF. In DNA form, the CDR3 reads TGTGCCAGCACCCTAGGGGACTACGAGCAGTACTTC. The full variable domain, its missing parts supplied by reference TRBV28 and TRBJ2-7, is DVKVTQSSRYLVKRTGEKVFLECVQDMDHENMFWYRQDPGLGLRLIYFSYDVKMKEKGDIPEGYSVSREKKERFSLILESASTNQTSMYLCASTLGDYEQYFGPGTRLTVT.

This clonotype was detected many times. J is TRBJ1-2 and V is TRBV20-1; tentative D call: TRBD1 (6 bases). Trimming pared 5 bases from V and 6 bases from J, leaving 16 bases between. This CDR3 is built from 13 residues. Germline assignment: CDR1 DFQATT and CDR2 SNEGSKA (reference sequence). This chain's CDR3 is CSAHPGEVNGYTF. In DNA form, the CDR3 reads TGCAGTGCTCATCCAGGGGAAGTTAATGGCTACACCTTC.

The V call is TRBV20-1, the J call TRBJ1-4; TRBD1 matches 11 bases. The CDR3 is 14 amino acids. Trimming at V came to 2 bases and at J to 7 bases, leaving 3 bases not matched to a gene. Germline CDR1 is DFQATT and CDR2 is SNEGSKA (reference sequence). The CDR3 DNA sequence: TGCAGTGCTAGACCTGGGACAGGGGGTGAAAAACTGTTTTTT. Its translation is CSARPGTGGEKLFF.

The chain couples TRBV11-2 to TRBJ2-4; D possibly matches TRBD1 or TRBD2 (6 bases each). In germline, CDR1 is SGHAT, CDR2 FQNNGV. CDR3 length: 11 residues. V was pared by 5 bases and J by 14 bases, with 13 bases between. CDR3 sequence: CASSLGGAKYF. The CDR3 DNA follows: TGTGCCAGCAGCCTGGGGGGCGCGAAGTACTTC.

This clonotype was detected many times. This rearrangement joins TRBV27 to TRBJ2-1; 8 bases fit TRBD2. This CDR3 region has 15 residues. V dropped 3 bases and J dropped 7; count of bases not matched to a gene: 8. The germline CDR1 and CDR2 sequences are MNHEY and SMNVEV (reference sequence). The CDR3 spells CASSFGSGGKNEQFF. The CDR3 nucleotides are TGTGCCAGCAGTTTTGGCTCGGGAGGGAAAAATGAGCAGTTCTTC.

CDR3 residues: CASSVSPDRVNTEAFF. For the CDR3, the DNA is TGTGCCAGCAGCGTGAGTCCGGACAGGGTGAACACTGAAGCTTTCTTT. This sequence joins TRBV9 and TRBJ1-1, with TRBD1 matching 8 bases. The CDR3 is made up of 16 amino acids. From germline, CDR1 is SGDLS and CDR2 YYNGEE. Losses at the gene ends were 2 bases for V and 0 bases for J; bases not matched to a gene: 6.

The chain links TRBV7-7 to TRBJ2-3; D is perhaps TRBD1 or TRBD2 (6 bases each). V dropped 5 bases and J dropped 10 bases, with 16 bases sitting between them. CDR1 and CDR2 (germline): SSHAT, FNYEAQ (reference sequence). CDR3 length: 13 amino acids. DNA for the CDR3: TGTGCCAGCAGCGCTGACAGGACTAAAGCGCAGTATTTT. Protein product: CASSADRTKAQYF. Full variable domain (outside the CDR3, taken from reference TRBV7-7 and TRBJ2-3): GAGVSQSPRYKVTKRGQDVTLRCDPISSHATLYWYQQALGQGPEFLTYFNYEAQPDKSGLPSDRFSAERPEGSISTLTIQRTEQRDSAMYRCASSADRTKAQYFGPGTRLTVL.

The chain couples TRBV20-1 to TRBJ1-1; D gene unclear. The CDR3 sequence is 11 residues long. Trimming removed 5 bases from V and 3 bases from J, with 7 bases in between. Germline loops: CDR1 DFQATT, CDR2 SNEGSKA (reference sequence). The CDR3 sequence: CSAPDDTEAFF. DNA for the CDR3: TGCAGTGCTCCGGATGACACTGAAGCTTTCTTT.

The chain joins TRBV29-1 to TRBJ2-5, with D hard to call. V was trimmed by 3 bases and J by 2 bases, leaving 10 bases between them. Germline CDR1 SQVTM, CDR2 ANQGSEA. The CDR3 contains 13 residues. The DNA for the CDR3 is TGCAGCGTTGACGGGCAGGTTCAAGAGACCCAGTACTTC. Amino acid sequence: CSVDGQVQETQYF.

This clonotype was counted once. The chain carries TRBV27 and TRBJ2-7; TRBD1 agrees at 8 bases. The germline V gene has CDR1 MNHEY and CDR2 SMNVEV (reference sequence). Trimming cost V 3 bases and J 1 base; bases outside gene matches: 5. The CDR3 has 15 residues. CDR3 sequence: CASSFIGTGSYEQYF. The CDR3 DNA reads as TGTGCCAGCAGTTTCATCGGGACAGGATCCTACGAGCAGTACTTC.

The rearrangement links TRBV9 to TRBJ2-4; possibly TRBD2 for D (6 bases). The J call may be mistaken, given a closer DNA end match to TRBJ2-7. Per the germline V gene, CDR1 is SGDLS and CDR2 is YYNGEE. The CDR3 totals 15 residues. Here the CDR3 DNA reads TGTGCCAGCAGCACCGATAGCGGTTCAGCCTACGAGCAGTACTTC. Protein sequence: CASSTDSGSAYEQYF.

A few counts support this clonotype. The gene calls are TRBV6-5 and TRBJ2-3, with D possibly called TRBD1 or TRBD2 (5 bases each). The V gene lost 7 bases and the J gene lost 6 bases, with 23 bases spanning the gap. The CDR3 length is 16 residues. The V gene's germline CDR1 is MNHEY and CDR2 SVGAGI. In DNA, the CDR3 is TGTGCCAGCACACCTCGGGGCGTTCTAGCTACCGATACGCAGTATTTT. Protein: CASTPRGVLATDTQYF.

With respect to this clonotype: The junction departs from the called germline gene at one end, perhaps through a read error. This chain connects TRBV2 to TRBJ2-2; 10 nucleotides match TRBD1. From germline, CDR1 is SNHLY and CDR2 FYNNEI. This CDR3 has 15 amino acids. The CDR3 is CASRPGQGNNGELFF. Written as DNA, the CDR3 is TGTGCCAGCAGACCGGGACAGGGGAACAACGGGGAGCTGTTTTTT.

The rearrangement uses TRBV2 and TRBJ1-1; D is ambiguous. CDR1 and CDR2 from the germline V gene are SNHLY and FYNNEI. The V end lost 7 bases, the J end lost 0 bases, and 12 bases lay between the germline ends. CDR3 length equals 14 residues. The CDR3 sequence: CASNEIWVNTEAFF. The CDR3 DNA follows: TGTGCCAGCAACGAAATATGGGTGAACACTGAAGCTTTCTTT. Filled out from reference TRBV2 and TRBJ1-1, the complete variable domain reads EPEVTQTPSHQVTQMGQEVILRCVPISNHLYFYWYRQILGQKVEFLVSFYNNEISEKSEIFDDQFSVERPDGSNFTLKIRSTKLEDSAMYFCASNEIWVNTEAFFGQGTRLTVV.

The rearrangement links TRBV29-1 to TRBJ2-5; 15 bases agree with TRBD2. The J segment lost 4 bases and the V segment lost 6 bases, leaving 3 bases of the junction unmatched. This CDR3 region has 14 residues. In germline, CDR1 is SQVTM, CDR2 ANQGSEA. The CDR3 nucleotides are TGCAGCGTCCGGGGACTAGCGGGGGGAGAGACCCAGTACTTC. This encodes CSVRGLAGGETQYF.

The chain joins TRBV27 to TRBJ2-7; a possible D gene is TRBD2 (5 bases). Germline V lookup: CDR1 MNHEY, CDR2 SMNVEV (reference sequence). Trimming left V 3 bases short and J 4 bases short, with 13 bases between. The CDR3 sequence is 14 residues long. The CDR3 loop is CASSFSLAGYEQYF. The DNA for the CDR3 is TGTGCCAGCAGTTTCTCTCTAGCTGGGTACGAGCAGTACTTC.

The V gene is TRBV14, the J gene TRBJ1-2, with no clear D. Trimming removed 1 base at V and 4 bases at J, with 10 bases between. The germline V gene encodes CDR1 SGHDN and CDR2 FVKESK. This CDR3 is 14 amino acids long. CDR3 protein: CASSQASGSYGYTF. CDR3 sequence (DNA): TGTGCCAGCAGCCAAGCTTCGGGGTCCTATGGCTACACCTTC.

As to this clonotype: The junction and the germline gene differ at one end; a read error may be behind it. The genes are TRBV6-5 and TRBJ2-3; possible D gene TRBD2, 6 bases. The germline gives CDR1 MNHEY, CDR2 SVGAGI. The CDR3 is made up of 14 amino acids. This chain's CDR3 is CASSPTSSTDTRYF. CDR3 DNA: TGTGCCAGCAGCCCTACTAGCTCCACAGATACGCGGTATTTT.

Concerning this clonotype: It may be a read error: a sequence one base away is much more abundant. The chain recombines TRBV29-1 with TRBJ2-1; D unclear. Germline loops: CDR1 SQVTM, CDR2 ANQGSEA. The CDR3 spans 12 residues. Trimming left V 0 bases short and J 10 bases short, with 10 bases between. The CDR3 sequence: CSVEEAAYEQFF. The CDR3 bases are TGCAGCGTTGAAGAGGCGGCCTACGAGCAGTTCTTC.

Comment on this clonotype: This may arise from a read error, as a much more abundant clone is one base away. The chain couples TRBV5-6 to TRBJ2-7, with TRBD2 identical over 12 bases. This CDR3 is 15 amino acids long. Losses at the gene ends were 5 bases for V and 7 bases for J; bases not matched to a gene: 10. Germline assignment: CDR1 SGHDT and CDR2 YYEEEE. CDR3 in DNA: TGTGCCAGCAGTAGGACTAGCGGGAACTACAATGAGCAGTACTTC. It encodes CASSRTSGNYNEQYF.

The V call is TRBV2, the J call TRBJ2-5; 7 nucleotides agree with TRBD2. Per germline, CDR1 SNHLY and CDR2 FYNNEI. V lost 6 bases and J lost 1; bases outside the gene matches: 8. The CDR3 is 15 residues long. CDR3 coding DNA: TGTGCCAGCAGAGCCCGAACGGGGGGCCAAGAGACCCAGTACTTC. Translation: CASRARTGGQETQYF.

The V gene is TRBV20-1, the J gene TRBJ2-3, with D tentatively TRBD1 (5 bases). Germline values: CDR1 DFQATT, CDR2 SNEGSKA (reference sequence). V dropped 7 bases and J dropped 0 bases, with 14 bases sitting between them. The CDR3 has 14 residues. CDR3 loop: CSDFRGRSTDTQYF. The CDR3, as DNA: TGCAGTGATTTTAGGGGTCGCAGCACAGATACGCAGTATTTT.